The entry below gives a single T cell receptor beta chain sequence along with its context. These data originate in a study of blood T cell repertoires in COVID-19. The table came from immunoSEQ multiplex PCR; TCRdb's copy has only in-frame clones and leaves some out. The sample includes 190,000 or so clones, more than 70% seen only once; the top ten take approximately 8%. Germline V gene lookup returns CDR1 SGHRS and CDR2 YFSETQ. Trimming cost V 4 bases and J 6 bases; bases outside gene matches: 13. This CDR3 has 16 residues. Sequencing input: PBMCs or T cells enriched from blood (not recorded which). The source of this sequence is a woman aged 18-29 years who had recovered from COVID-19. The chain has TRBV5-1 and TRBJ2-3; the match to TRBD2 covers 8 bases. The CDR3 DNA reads TGCGCCAGCAGCCGAGATATTAGCGGGGTGGGGGATACGCAGTATTTT. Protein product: CASSRDISGVGDTQYF.